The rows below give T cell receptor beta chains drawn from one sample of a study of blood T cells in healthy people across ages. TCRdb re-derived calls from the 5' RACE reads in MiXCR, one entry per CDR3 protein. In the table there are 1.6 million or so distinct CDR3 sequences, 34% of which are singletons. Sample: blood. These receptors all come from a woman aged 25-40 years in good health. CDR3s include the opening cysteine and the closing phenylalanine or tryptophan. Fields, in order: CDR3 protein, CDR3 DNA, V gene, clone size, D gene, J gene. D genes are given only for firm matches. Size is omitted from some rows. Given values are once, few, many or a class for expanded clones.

CDR3 protein: CASRRTTGSYEQYF; CDR3 DNA: TGTGCCAGCAGAAGGACTACAGGATCCTACGAGCAGTACTTC; V gene: TRBV6-1; clone size: .; D gene: .; J gene: TRBJ2-7
CDR3 protein: CSAREGASGYEQYF; CDR3 DNA: TGCAGTGCTAGAGAAGGGGCTAGCGGCTACGAGCAGTACTTC; V gene: TRBV20-1; clone size: few; D gene: TRBD2; J gene: TRBJ2-7
CDR3 protein: CASSEGTGTQETQYF; CDR3 DNA: TGTGCCAGCAGCGAGGGGACTGGGACTCAAGAGACCCAGTACTTC; V gene: TRBV9; clone size: few; D gene: .; J gene: TRBJ2-5
CDR3 protein: CSALIRQGGGQPQHF; CDR3 DNA: TGCAGTGCCCTTATCCGACAGGGCGGGGGTCAGCCCCAGCATTTT; V gene: TRBV20-1; clone size: .; D gene: TRBD1; J gene: TRBJ1-5
CDR3 protein: CSAIRVRGQETQYF; CDR3 DNA: TGCAGTGCCATACGGGTTCGGGGGCAAGAGACCCAGTACTTC; V gene: TRBV20-1; clone size: .; D gene: .; J gene: TRBJ2-5
CDR3 protein: CASSWAQGTEAFF; CDR3 DNA: TGCGCCAGCAGCTGGGCGCAAGGCACTGAAGCTTTCTTT; V gene: TRBV5-1; clone size: .; D gene: .; J gene: TRBJ1-1
CDR3 protein: CASSLYPATDTEAFF; CDR3 DNA: TGTGCCAGCAGTTTATATCCCGCAACCGACACTGAAGCTTTCTTT; V gene: TRBV12-3/TRBV12-4; clone size: .; D gene: .; J gene: TRBJ1-1
CDR3 protein: CASSQPGAMLGEQYF; CDR3 DNA: TGTGCCAGCAGCCAACCCGGGGCCATGCTAGGCGAGCAGTACTTC; V gene: TRBV11-2; clone size: .; D gene: .; J gene: TRBJ2-7
CDR3 protein: CASSFYLAGGMKTQYF; CDR3 DNA: TGTGCCAGCAGCTTTTACCTGGCGGGGGGGATGAAGACCCAGTACTTC; V gene: TRBV7-2; clone size: .; D gene: TRBD2; J gene: TRBJ2-5
CDR3 protein: CASSQGTSGGAGEQFF; CDR3 DNA: TGCGCCAGCAGCCAAGGGACTAGCGGGGGGGCCGGTGAGCAGTTCTTC; V gene: TRBV5-1; clone size: .; D gene: TRBD2; J gene: TRBJ2-1
CDR3 protein: CASRLTAITGGGGSPLHF; CDR3 DNA: TGTGCCAGCAGACTCACCGCGATAACCGGGGGCGGAGGGTCACCCCTCCACTTT; V gene: TRBV28; clone size: .; D gene: .; J gene: TRBJ1-6
CDR3 protein: CASGQSPRLYEQYF; CDR3 DNA: TGTGCCAGCGGGCAGTCCCCTCGCCTGTACGAGCAGTACTTC; V gene: TRBV7-9; clone size: .; D gene: .; J gene: TRBJ2-7
CDR3 protein: CASRLQGEVGEQYF; CDR3 DNA: TGTGCCAGCAGATTACAGGGAGAGGTTGGAGAGCAGTACTTC; V gene: TRBV5-5; clone size: few; D gene: .; J gene: TRBJ2-5
CDR3 protein: CASNGRGVGNHGYTF; CDR3 DNA: TGTGCCAGCAACGGTAGGGGCGTTGGGAACCATGGCTACACCTTC; V gene: TRBV6-6; clone size: .; D gene: .; J gene: TRBJ1-2
CDR3 protein: CSVEGQDGGYTF; CDR3 DNA: TGCAGCGTTGAGGGACAGGACGGAGGCTACACCTTC; V gene: TRBV29-1; clone size: few; D gene: TRBD1; J gene: TRBJ1-2
CDR3 protein: CASSGPGTGGYEQYF; CDR3 DNA: TGTGCCAGCAGCGGACCCGGGACAGGGGGTTACGAGCAGTACTTC; V gene: TRBV7-9; clone size: few; D gene: TRBD1; J gene: TRBJ2-7
CDR3 protein: CASNLGGTEYTF; CDR3 DNA: TGCGCCAGCAACTTGGGGGGGACGGAGTACACCTTC; V gene: TRBV5-1; clone size: .; D gene: .; J gene: TRBJ1-2
CDR3 protein: CASSSLLLAGGGRETQYF; CDR3 DNA: TGTGCCAGCAGCTCCCTGTTACTAGCGGGAGGTGGAAGAGAGACCCAGTACTTC; V gene: TRBV7-2; clone size: .; D gene: TRBD2; J gene: TRBJ2-5
CDR3 protein: CASTFRPGETQYF; CDR3 DNA: TGCGCCAGCACCTTTAGGCCTGGAGAGACCCAGTACTTC; V gene: TRBV5-1; clone size: .; D gene: .; J gene: TRBJ2-5
CDR3 protein: CASTYRRYTDTQYF; CDR3 DNA: TGTGCCAGCACCTATCGCCGGTACACAGATACGCAGTATTTT; V gene: TRBV28; clone size: .; D gene: .; J gene: TRBJ2-3
CDR3 protein: CASSRGQGSIQPQHF; CDR3 DNA: TGTGCCAGCAGTCGGGGACAGGGTTCTATTCAGCCCCAGCATTTT; V gene: TRBV12-3/TRBV12-4; clone size: .; D gene: TRBD1; J gene: TRBJ1-5
CDR3 protein: CATRRDSLNTEAFF; CDR3 DNA: TGTGCCACCAGGAGGGACAGCCTGAACACTGAAGCTTTCTTT; V gene: TRBV15; clone size: few; D gene: TRBD1; J gene: TRBJ1-1
CDR3 protein: CASGRTSGGLNEQFF; CDR3 DNA: TGTGCCAGCGGGAGGACTAGCGGGGGACTCAATGAGCAGTTCTTC; V gene: TRBV6-5; clone size: .; D gene: TRBD2; J gene: TRBJ2-1
CDR3 protein: CASRRRDLLQETQYF; CDR3 DNA: TGTGCCAGCAGACGAAGGGACCTCCTACAAGAGACCCAGTACTTC; V gene: TRBV27; clone size: .; D gene: .; J gene: TRBJ2-5
CDR3 protein: CASSFFVGEGNSYEQYF; CDR3 DNA: TGTGCCAGCAGTTTCTTCGTAGGGGAGGGGAACTCCTACGAGCAGTACTTC; V gene: TRBV28; clone size: .; D gene: TRBD2; J gene: TRBJ2-7
CDR3 protein: CASSQDSAWTNYGYTF; CDR3 DNA: TGTGCCAGCAGCCAAGATTCGGCCTGGACTAACTATGGCTACACCTTC; V gene: TRBV3-1; clone size: .; D gene: .; J gene: TRBJ1-2
CDR3 protein: CASSPTGARKLNYGYTF; CDR3 DNA: TGTGCCAGCAGTCCCACGGGGGCTAGGAAACTCAACTATGGCTACACCTTC; V gene: TRBV12-3/TRBV12-4; clone size: .; D gene: .; J gene: TRBJ1-2
CDR3 protein: CASSLRGQGAWDEQFF; CDR3 DNA: TGCGCCAGCAGCTTGAGAGGACAGGGGGCTTGGGATGAGCAGTTCTTC; V gene: TRBV5-1; clone size: few; D gene: TRBD1; J gene: TRBJ2-1
CDR3 protein: CASSLRKGLGGYTF; CDR3 DNA: TGTGCCAGCAGCTTACGAAAGGGATTGGGAGGCTACACCTTC; V gene: TRBV3-1; clone size: once; D gene: .; J gene: TRBJ1-2
CDR3 protein: CSDVKDYGYTF; CDR3 DNA: TGCAGTGACGTAAAGGACTATGGCTACACCTTC; V gene: TRBV20-1; clone size: .; D gene: .; J gene: TRBJ1-2
CDR3 protein: CASSPNSGSGFYEQYF; CDR3 DNA: TGTGCCAGCAGTCCCAATAGCGGGAGTGGATTCTACGAGCAGTACTTC; V gene: TRBV28; clone size: few; D gene: TRBD2; J gene: TRBJ2-7
CDR3 protein: CASSQESGGLGNNEQFF; CDR3 DNA: TGCGCCAGCAGCCAAGAGAGTGGGGGACTGGGGAACAATGAGCAGTTCTTC; V gene: TRBV4-1; clone size: few; D gene: .; J gene: TRBJ2-1
CDR3 protein: CASSLGSGPQEAQYF; CDR3 DNA: TGCGCCAGCAGCTTGGGGAGCGGCCCCCAAGAGGCCCAGTACTTC; V gene: TRBV5-1; clone size: .; D gene: .; J gene: TRBJ2-5
CDR3 protein: CASSEALLGVYGYTF; CDR3 DNA: TGTGCCAGCAGTGAAGCGCTGCTGGGGGTCTATGGCTACACCTTC; V gene: TRBV6-1; clone size: .; D gene: .; J gene: TRBJ1-2
CDR3 protein: CASAPGRGTEAFF; CDR3 DNA: TGTGCCAGTGCACCCGGACGGGGGACTGAAGCTTTCTTT; V gene: TRBV19; clone size: .; D gene: .; J gene: TRBJ1-1
CDR3 protein: CASIPPAWSTYEQYF; CDR3 DNA: TGTGCCAGCATCCCCCCCGCTTGGTCAACCTACGAGCAGTACTTC; V gene: TRBV6-2/TRBV6-3; clone size: once; D gene: .; J gene: TRBJ2-7
CDR3 protein: CASSLDLLAGDYTGELFF; CDR3 DNA: TGTGCCAGCAGCTTAGACTTGCTAGCGGGAGATTACACCGGGGAGCTGTTTTTT; V gene: TRBV7-9; clone size: .; D gene: TRBD2; J gene: TRBJ2-2
CDR3 protein: CASSVGLTTQETQYF; CDR3 DNA: TGTGCCAGCAGCGTCGGCTTGACCACTCAAGAGACCCAGTACTTC; V gene: TRBV9; clone size: few; D gene: .; J gene: TRBJ2-5
CDR3 protein: CASSSLSGANYNEQFF; CDR3 DNA: TGTGCCAGCAGCTCCCTTTCGGGGGCCAACTACAATGAGCAGTTCTTC; V gene: TRBV7-6; clone size: .; D gene: .; J gene: TRBJ2-1
CDR3 protein: CASRHSTEAFF; CDR3 DNA: TGTGCCAGCAGACATAGCACTGAAGCTTTCTTT; V gene: TRBV6-5; clone size: few; D gene: .; J gene: TRBJ1-1
CDR3 protein: CASSSSGTENSNQPQHF; CDR3 DNA: TGTGCCAGCAGCAGCTCCGGGACAGAAAATAGCAATCAGCCCCAGCATTTT; V gene: TRBV21-1; clone size: .; D gene: .; J gene: TRBJ1-5
CDR3 protein: CASSQGGGEYNEQFF; CDR3 DNA: TGTGCCAGCAGCCAGGGGGGCGGGGAATACAATGAGCAGTTCTTC; V gene: TRBV12-3/TRBV12-4; clone size: .; D gene: .; J gene: TRBJ2-1
CDR3 protein: CASSLLQLSNQPQHF; CDR3 DNA: TGTGCCAGCAGTTTATTACAGCTTAGCAATCAGCCCCAGCATTTT; V gene: TRBV28; clone size: few; D gene: .; J gene: TRBJ1-5
CDR3 protein: CASSSASSSYNEQFF; CDR3 DNA: TGTGCCAGCAGTTCCGCATCTAGCTCCTACAATGAGCAGTTCTTC; V gene: TRBV7-2; clone size: many; D gene: .; J gene: TRBJ2-1
CDR3 protein: CASSLETSGDFGELFF; CDR3 DNA: TGTGCCAGCAGCTTGGAAACTAGCGGGGATTTCGGGGAGCTGTTTTTT; V gene: TRBV5-6; clone size: once; D gene: TRBD2; J gene: TRBJ2-2
CDR3 protein: CASSSRGQGLRGYTF; CDR3 DNA: TGTGCCAGCAGCTCCAGAGGTCAGGGGCTCAGAGGCTACACCTTC; V gene: TRBV7-9; clone size: .; D gene: .; J gene: TRBJ1-2
CDR3 protein: CASSSQGATVSGYTF; CDR3 DNA: TGTGCCAGCAGCTCACAGGGGGCTACCGTATCAGGCTACACCTTC; V gene: TRBV5-6; clone size: few; D gene: TRBD1; J gene: TRBJ1-2
CDR3 protein: CASRLPGSGETQYF; CDR3 DNA: TGTGCCAGCAGACTCCCAGGATCGGGGGAGACCCAGTACTTC; V gene: TRBV2; clone size: .; D gene: .; J gene: TRBJ2-5
CDR3 protein: CASSGRLADPHEQFF; CDR3 DNA: TGTGCCAGCAGCGGGAGGCTAGCGGACCCTCACGAGCAGTTCTTC; V gene: TRBV9; clone size: .; D gene: TRBD2; J gene: TRBJ2-1
CDR3 protein: CAINSGVRTEAFF; CDR3 DNA: TGTGCCATCAACAGCGGGGTGAGGACTGAAGCTTTCTTT; V gene: TRBV10-3; clone size: .; D gene: .; J gene: TRBJ1-1
CDR3 protein: CNVVLDYGYTF; CDR3 DNA: TGCAACGTTGTGCTGGACTATGGCTACACCTTC; V gene: TRBV29-1; clone size: .; D gene: .; J gene: TRBJ1-2
CDR3 protein: CASSGRGTNYGYTF; CDR3 DNA: TGCGCCAGCAGCGGACGGGGGACAAACTATGGCTACACCTTC; V gene: TRBV4-1; clone size: .; D gene: .; J gene: TRBJ1-2
CDR3 protein: CASSKRTSLGTQYF; CDR3 DNA: TGTGCCAGCAGCAAGCGGACCAGCCTAGGGACCCAGTACTTC; V gene: TRBV11-2; clone size: .; D gene: .; J gene: TRBJ2-5
CDR3 protein: CASKLAGGDNEQFF; CDR3 DNA: TGTGCCAGCAAACTAGCGGGGGGGGACAATGAGCAGTTCTTC; V gene: TRBV6-1; clone size: few; D gene: TRBD2; J gene: TRBJ2-1
CDR3 protein: CSALGLAGGGGETQYF; CDR3 DNA: TGCAGTGCTCTGGGACTAGCGGGGGGAGGAGGGGAGACCCAGTACTTC; V gene: TRBV20-1; clone size: few; D gene: TRBD2; J gene: TRBJ2-5
CDR3 protein: CASSRSGTSGTGELFF; CDR3 DNA: TGTGCCAGCAGCCGCTCCGGGACTAGCGGGACCGGGGAGCTGTTTTTT; V gene: TRBV6-2/TRBV6-3; clone size: .; D gene: TRBD2; J gene: TRBJ2-2
CDR3 protein: CASSFSGTGGETQYF; CDR3 DNA: TGTGCCAGCAGCTTTTCCGGGACGGGTGGGGAGACCCAGTACTTC; V gene: TRBV7-3; clone size: many; D gene: .; J gene: TRBJ2-5
CDR3 protein: CASSYSPQGAQGQYF; CDR3 DNA: TGTGCCAGCAGTTACTCACCCCAGGGGGCGCAGGGCCAGTACTTC; V gene: TRBV6-5; clone size: .; D gene: TRBD1; J gene: TRBJ2-5
CDR3 protein: CSARGNSYEQYF; CDR3 DNA: TGCAGTGCTAGGGGGAACTCTTACGAGCAGTACTTC; V gene: TRBV20-1; clone size: .; D gene: .; J gene: TRBJ2-7
CDR3 protein: CASSQYQTGGNNSPLHF; CDR3 DNA: TGTGCCAGCAGCCAATACCAGACAGGGGGAAATAATTCACCCCTCCACTTT; V gene: TRBV16; clone size: .; D gene: TRBD1; J gene: TRBJ1-6